This record concerns one TCR beta chain sequence. This clone was counted a single time. No antigen is known for it. Nothing much larger sits one base from this clone, and base qualities are not available. Approximately 2 micrograms of genomic DNA were extracted from cryopreserved PBMCs for TCR beta library preparation. High-throughput TCR beta sequencing was performed on longitudinal blood samples from CLL patients receiving ibrutinib monotherapy. The patients took part in an open-label, single-center phase 2 trial of ibrutinib monotherapy. On a MiSeq, deep resolution sequencing aimed for a depth between 1 in 1 million and 1 in 200,000 T cells, with each clonotype covered around 10x on average. The immunoSEQ hsTCRB Kit was used to generate the TCR beta libraries. Turning to the authors' computational methods: The data were analyzed with ImmunoSEQ Analyzer and ImmunoSEQ Data Assistant, and V, D and J gene assignments followed IMGT definitions. Clonality, which ranges from 0 to 1, was calculated as one minus the normalized Shannon entropy of productive rearrangement frequencies. Only overrepresented clonotypes making up at least 0.05% of each patient's repertoire were included in the public clonotype analysis. About a dozen repertoires from age-matched healthy donors, obtained from immuneACCESS, served as clonality controls. Imported from immuneACCESS, the table was reduced by TCRdb to in-frame sequences with V and J called. These copies leave out some clones; in studies compared against another copy, an unresolved V gene accounts for under half, and the cause of the remainder is not known. The D gene and trimming were derived from the DNA, and the V and J assignments and clone size from that table. The sample table holds some 19,000 clones, of which 81% were seen once. Under 7% of the sample comes from the top ten.

This record belongs to a study of cytotoxic CD8 clonotypes in ibrutinib-treated CLL (dated by TCRdb to the early 2020s). Broadly, across the study: The cohort had about a dozen relapsed/refractory and around 15 treatment-naive patients; around 17 were IGHV unmutated. Partial responses were observed in 24 patients and complete responses in 2; after a median follow-up of 68 months, remission was maintained in 14 patients and progression was observed in approximately 12. Response samples were taken after a median of roughly 12 months on treatment, ranging from roughly 6 to 36 months. On average, each sample yielded around 230,000 productive templates and roughly 95,000 productive rearrangements. Of the 70 to 100 people in the trial, 25 to 30 had longitudinal samples available. Cryopreserved peripheral blood mononuclear cells were obtained prior to treatment, at the time of response, and at either disease progression or sustained remission. The full study reports these points: Sampling times were not matched between sustained-remission and progressing patients, and lymph node repertoires were not studied. An increase in clonality was observed at ibrutinib response, with clonality remaining stable during sustained remission and falling back toward baseline at progression. Public clonotypes were found to be uncommon and were observed to contract or remain stable during treatment; the increase in clonality was shown to reflect expansion of private clonotypes at ibrutinib response. Baseline clonality exceeded that of age-matched healthy donors and correlated strongly with circulating CD8+ T-cell counts.

V and J lose 7 bases and 7 bases, and a span of 13 bases separates them. The CDR3 runs 12 residues from the cysteine to the phenylalanine. The CDR3 DNA has 36 bases and is translated from base 1. CDR1 LNHDA and CDR2 SQIVND are derived from the germline V gene (reference sequence). The receptor was derived from a human donor with chronic lymphocytic leukemia. The chain links TRBV19 with TRBJ1-1; no D gene is confidently identified. Sequenced here: PBMCs, sampled before ibrutinib treatment. The CDR3 loop reads CASTPKAGEAFF. Here is the DNA: TGTGCCAGTACCCCCAAGGCTGGTGAAGCTTTCTTT.